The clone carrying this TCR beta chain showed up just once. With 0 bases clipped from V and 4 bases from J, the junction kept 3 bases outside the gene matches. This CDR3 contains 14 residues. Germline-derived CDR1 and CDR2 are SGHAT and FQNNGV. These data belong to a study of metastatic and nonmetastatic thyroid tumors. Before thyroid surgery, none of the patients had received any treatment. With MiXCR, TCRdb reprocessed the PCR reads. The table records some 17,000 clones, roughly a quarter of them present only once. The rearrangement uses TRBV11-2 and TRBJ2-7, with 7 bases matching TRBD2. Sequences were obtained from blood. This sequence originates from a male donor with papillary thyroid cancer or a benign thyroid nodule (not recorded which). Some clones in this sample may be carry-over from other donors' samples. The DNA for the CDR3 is TGTGCCAGCAGCTTAGATCTCGGGGGGTACGAGCAGTACTTC. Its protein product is CASSLDLGGYEQYF.